The 31 T cell receptor beta chains below come from one sample, sequenced in a study of early T cells in non-severe SARS-CoV-2 infection. Using its own MiXCR run on the 5' RACE reads, TCRdb lists one record per CDR3 protein. The sample shows fewer than 65,000 distinct CDR3 sequences, approximately 8% of them seen only once. This material consisted of whole blood, taken at baseline. The receptors come from an adult who was a healthcare worker with PCR-confirmed SARS-CoV-2 infection or an uninfected control (not recorded which).

This clonotype was recorded a few times. The rearrangement joins TRBV5-4 to TRBJ2-2; D might be TRBD1 (5 bases). V lost 1 base, J lost 4 bases, and 11 bases lay in between. The V gene's germline CDR1 is SGHNT and CDR2 YYREEE (reference sequence). This CDR3 is 15 amino acids long. DNA of the CDR3: TGTGCCAGCAGCTTGTTACAGGAACCCACCGGGGAGCTGTTTTTT. Translating gives CASSLLQEPTGELFF.

There are a few counts of this clonotype. CDR3 residues: CASSQQVEHNYGYTF. The CDR3, as DNA: TGTGCCAGCAGCCAACAGGTCGAACATAACTATGGCTACACCTTC. The gene calls are TRBV3-1 and TRBJ1-2; no definite D call. V lost 2 bases, J lost 1 base, and 11 bases lay in between. The CDR3 spans 15 residues. The germline V gene encodes CDR1 LGHDT and CDR2 YNNKEL (reference sequence).

This clonotype was observed a few times. The gene calls are TRBV30 and TRBJ2-7, with D perhaps matching TRBD1 (5 bases). V gave up 3 bases and J gave up 3 bases, with 24 bases separating them. The CDR3 is 17 residues long. CDR1 and CDR2 (germline): GTSNPN, SVGIG (reference sequence). The CDR3 DNA follows: TGTGCCTGGAGAGGCTACGTGGGGCAGGGCGACTTCTACGAGCAGTACTTC. This codes for CAWRGYVGQGDFYEQYF.

The sample holds a few counts of this clonotype. The chain's CDR3 is CASSFQGRTRNEKLFF. The CDR3 DNA reads as TGTGCCAGCAGTTTCCAAGGACGTACGAGGAATGAAAAACTGTTTTTT. V gene TRBV12-3 or TRBV12-4 combines with J gene TRBJ1-4; D unclear. The CDR3 is 16 amino acids. Trimming removed 3 bases at V and 5 bases at J, with 16 bases between.

This clonotype was picked up a small number of times. The chain carries TRBV19 and TRBJ1-2; D perhaps matches TRBD1 (5 bases). This CDR3 is built from 12 residues. Trimming took off 4 bases at V and 2 bases at J, with 5 bases between the two ends. Germline-derived CDR1 and CDR2 are LNHDA and SQIVND (reference sequence). The CDR3 DNA follows: TGTGCCAGTAGTAGGGACAACTATGGCTACACCTTC. Residues: CASSRDNYGYTF.

The sample holds a few counts of this clonotype. The chain employs TRBV7-6 and TRBJ2-7; tentatively, D is TRBD1 or TRBD2 (6 bases each). Germline V CDR1 and CDR2: SGHVS, FNYEAQ. This CDR3 comprises 15 residues. The V end lost 2 bases, the J end lost 2 bases, and 13 bases lay between the germline ends. As DNA, the CDR3 is TGTGCCAGCAGCTTAAGACAGGAGGGAACCTACGAGCAGTACTTC. This codes for CASSLRQEGTYEQYF.

The gene calls are TRBV7-2 and TRBJ2-2; no firm D call. In germline, CDR1 is SGHTA, CDR2 FQGNSA. The CDR3 contains 16 residues. With 5 bases removed from V and 2 bases from J, the gap between germline ends came to 15 bases. For the CDR3, the DNA is TGTGCCAGCAGCCTCCCGGGCCTCGTTAACACCGGGGAGCTGTTTTTT. Translation gives CASSLPGLVNTGELFF.

A few counts support this clonotype. The genes are TRBV20-1 and TRBJ1-1, with no clear D. The CDR3 spans 15 residues. Trimming took off 0 bases at V and 2 bases at J, with 13 bases between the two ends. Germline CDR1 is DFQATT and CDR2 is SNEGSKA (reference sequence). The CDR3 region is CSAREAGRGNTEAFF. The DNA for the CDR3 is TGCAGTGCTAGAGAGGCAGGACGCGGAAACACTGAAGCTTTCTTT.

V and J are TRBV29-1 and TRBJ2-3; TRBD1 matches at 9 bases. The trim removed 3 bases at V and 6 bases at J, leaving 4 bases unmatched. CDR3 length: 13 amino acids. The germline CDR1 and CDR2 sequences are SQVTM and ANQGSEA. This chain's CDR3 is CSVEVQGADTQYF. CDR3 in DNA: TGCAGCGTTGAGGTACAGGGGGCCGATACGCAGTATTTT.

This clonotype occurred many times. CDR3 sequence: CATGGVAQNTGELFF. The CDR3 DNA reads as TGTGCCACCGGGGGGGTAGCCCAGAACACCGGGGAGCTGTTTTTT. The V gene is TRBV19, the J gene TRBJ2-2; 8 bases fit TRBD2. This CDR3 is built from 15 residues. Per germline, CDR1 LNHDA and CDR2 SQIVND (reference sequence). V gave up 10 bases and J gave up 1 base; unmatched junction bases: 8.

This clonotype was counted ten times or more. The chain uses TRBV11-2 and TRBJ2-7, with TRBD2 matching 7 bases. Germline V gives CDR1 SGHAT, CDR2 FQNNGV. V was clipped by 5 bases and J by 6 bases; unmatched bases: 4. This CDR3 is built from 12 residues. The CDR3 region is CASSVTSSEQYF. The CDR3 DNA is TGTGCCAGCAGCGTGACTAGCTCCGAGCAGTACTTC.

At least ten counts were recorded for this clonotype. This chain links TRBV4-1 with TRBJ2-7; no reliable D call. Germline lookup yields CDR1 MGHRA and CDR2 YSYEKL. This CDR3 contains 12 residues. With 4 bases removed from V and 5 bases from J, the gap between germline ends came to 9 bases. The CDR3 spells CASSLGRDEQYF. The CDR3 DNA follows: TGCGCCAGCAGCCTCGGTCGGGACGAGCAGTACTTC.

This clonotype was recorded at least ten times. This chain joins TRBV4-2 and TRBJ2-3, with TRBD2 as a possible D gene (5 bases). The CDR3 totals 15 residues. The V end lost 4 bases, the J end lost 1 base, and 12 bases lay between the germline ends. The germline gives CDR1 LGHNA, CDR2 YNFKEQ. In DNA form, the CDR3 reads TGTGCCAGCAGCCGCCGTGTGGAGGGCACAGATACGCAGTATTTT. The encoded protein is CASSRRVEGTDTQYF.

This chain joins TRBV14 and TRBJ2-2; D gene uncertain. The germline CDR1 and CDR2 sequences are SGHDN and FVKESK. This CDR3 comprises 13 residues. V lost 4 bases and J 4 bases, leaving 7 bases between the germline ends. The CDR3 region is CASSRTFTGELFF. CDR3 DNA sequence: TGTGCCAGCAGCCGAACCTTCACCGGGGAGCTGTTTTTT.

At least ten counts were recorded for this clonotype. The V and J genes are TRBV6-1 and TRBJ1-1; no definite D call. The V end was cut by 1 base, the J end by 4 bases, with 10 bases between. CDR1 and CDR2 from the germline V gene are MNHNS and SASEGT. The CDR3 loop spans 14 amino acids. CDR3 DNA: TGTGCCAGCAGTGAAGGGTTGGCTCGCACTGAAGCTTTCTTT. Its translation is CASSEGLARTEAFF.

This clonotype was recorded at least ten times. V is TRBV19 and J is TRBJ2-1; 11 bases map to TRBD2. Trimming at V came to 4 bases and at J to 4 bases, leaving 3 bases not matched to a gene. The CDR3 has 15 amino acids. Looked up from germline, CDR1 is LNHDA and CDR2 is SQIVND (reference sequence). Here the CDR3 DNA reads TGTGCCAGTAGTACACTAGCGGGGGCTTACAATGAGCAGTTCTTC. Protein: CASSTLAGAYNEQFF.

This clonotype was found many times. The chain carries TRBV5-1 and TRBJ2-3, with TRBD1 as a possible D gene (7 bases). Per the germline V gene, CDR1 is SGHRS and CDR2 is YFSETQ. V lost 4 bases and J 3 bases, leaving 18 bases between the germline ends. The CDR3 length is 16 residues. In DNA form, the CDR3 reads TGCGCCAGCAGCCCCAACCGTCCAGGGGGGACAGATACGCAGTATTTT. Encoded protein: CASSPNRPGGTDTQYF.

The chain links TRBV20-1 to TRBJ2-7; 12 bases match TRBD2. Per the germline V gene, CDR1 is DFQATT and CDR2 is SNEGSKA (reference sequence). The trim removed 0 bases at V and 3 bases at J, leaving 12 bases unmatched. The CDR3 sequence is 18 residues long. This chain's CDR3 is CSARDLAGLAGTGYEQYF. The CDR3 DNA follows: TGCAGTGCTAGAGATCTCGCGGGACTAGCGGGTACCGGCTACGAGCAGTACTTC.

This clonotype was detected a few times. The V gene is TRBV2, the J gene TRBJ2-7, with 8 nucleotides matching TRBD1. Germline lookup yields CDR1 SNHLY and CDR2 FYNNEI. Trimming removed 6 bases from V and 3 bases from J; junction bases left unmatched: 7. CDR3 length equals 14 residues. The CDR3 protein is CASRRQGTIYEQYF. CDR3 DNA: TGTGCCAGCAGGAGACAGGGGACGATCTACGAGCAGTACTTC.

The chain combines TRBV5-5 with TRBJ2-1, with TRBD1 matching 11 bases. The CDR3 has 16 amino acids. The ends lost 3 bases at V and 2 bases at J; junction bases unmatched: 4. CDR1 SGHKS and CDR2 YYEKEE come from the germline V gene (reference sequence). CDR3 sequence (DNA): TGTGCCAGCAGCTCTCCGGGACAGGGGGCCTACAATGAGCAGTTCTTC. Encoded protein: CASSSPGQGAYNEQFF.

This clonotype came up a few times. J is TRBJ2-5 and V is TRBV27; the D gene is possibly TRBD2 (6 bases). Germline CDR1 and CDR2: MNHEY and SMNVEV (reference sequence). This CDR3 is 14 amino acids long. V was pared by 2 bases and J by 4 bases, with 11 bases between. CDR3: CASSLLATGETQYF. Written as DNA, the CDR3 is TGTGCCAGCAGTTTACTAGCGACGGGAGAGACCCAGTACTTC.

The chain recombines TRBV20-1 with TRBJ2-5; TRBD1 is a possible D gene (5 bases). The germline gives CDR1 DFQATT, CDR2 SNEGSKA (reference sequence). The V end was cut by 6 bases, the J end by 1 base, with 15 bases between. The CDR3 spans 14 residues. In nucleotides, the CDR3 is TGCAGTGCCCAGATGGGGCAGACCCAAGAGACCCAGTACTTC. This gives the protein CSAQMGQTQETQYF.

This clonotype turned up a few times. The chain employs TRBV10-2 and TRBJ2-1, with D possibly matching TRBD2 (6 bases). The CDR3 is made up of 12 amino acids. V lost 3 bases, J lost 8 bases, and 8 bases lay in between. Germline lookup yields CDR1 WSHSY and CDR2 SAAADI. The CDR3 DNA sequence: TGCGCCAGCAGTGACTCGGGGGATGAGCAGTTCTTC. Amino acid sequence: CASSDSGDEQFF.

The DNA of the CDR3 is TGCAGTGCTTCACGGACTAGCGGCACAGATACGCAGTATTTT. It encodes CSASRTSGTDTQYF. The J gene is TRBJ2-3, the V gene TRBV20-1; 9 positions agree with TRBD2. The V gene's germline CDR1 is DFQATT and CDR2 SNEGSKA (reference sequence). V gave up 5 bases and J gave up 1 base; unmatched junction bases: 4. The CDR3 has 14 amino acids.

This clonotype was found many times. The gene calls are TRBV7-9 and TRBJ1-4, with D unclear. Trimming removed 10 bases from V and 4 bases from J, with 13 bases in between. The CDR3 is 13 amino acids. Germline V gene data show CDR1 as SEHNR and CDR2 as FQNEAQ (reference sequence). The CDR3 loop reads CATSRVLNEKLFF. DNA of the CDR3: TGTGCCACCTCGCGGGTCCTTAATGAAAAACTGTTTTTT. The variable domain in full, completed from reference TRBV7-9 and TRBJ1-4, reads DTGVSQNPRHKITKRGQNVTFRCDPISEHNRLYWYRQTLGQGPEFLTYFQNEAQLEKSRLLSDRFSAERPKGSFSTLEIQRTEQGDSAMYLCATSRVLNEKLFFGSGTQLSVL.

This clonotype was detected ten times or more. The chain recombines TRBV11-2 with TRBJ1-1; D is unclear. Looked up from germline, CDR1 is SGHAT and CDR2 is FQNNGV. The length of the CDR3 is 13 residues. V was trimmed by 4 bases and J by 2 bases, leaving 8 bases between them. CDR3 sequence (DNA): TGTGCCAGCAGCTCAGGACCTAACACTGAAGCTTTCTTT. It codes for CASSSGPNTEAFF.

This clonotype has at least ten counts. The genes are TRBV19 and TRBJ2-7; possible D gene TRBD1, 5 bases. Deletions cut 5 bases from V and 0 bases from J, with 20 bases between. The CDR3 sequence is 17 residues long. Looked up from germline, CDR1 is LNHDA and CDR2 is SQIVND (reference sequence). The CDR3 spells CASSPALRTGRSYEQYF. The CDR3, as DNA: TGTGCCAGTAGTCCCGCCCTTCGAACAGGTCGCTCCTACGAGCAGTACTTC.

The table lists this clonotype with a few counts. The chain employs TRBV7-2 and TRBJ1-6; D is possibly TRBD1 (5 bases). This CDR3 is built from 13 residues. From germline, CDR1 is SGHTA and CDR2 FQGNSA. V lost 5 bases and J 8 bases, leaving 10 bases between the germline ends. CDR3 nucleotide sequence: TGTGCCAGCAGCCTGTGGGGCGATTCACCCCTCCACTTT. Amino acid sequence: CASSLWGDSPLHF.

There are a few counts of this clonotype. V is TRBV28 and J is TRBJ2-1; TRBD2 agrees at 14 bases. The trim removed 7 bases at V and 5 bases at J, leaving 7 bases unmatched. The CDR3 consists of 16 residues. Looked up from germline, CDR1 is MDHEN and CDR2 is SYDVKM. DNA for the CDR3: TGTGCCAGCAAACCCCGGGGACTAGCGGGAGACAATGAGCAGTTCTTC. Translated, it gives CASKPRGLAGDNEQFF.

On this clonotype itself: A much larger clone is a single base away; this may be a read error. The rearrangement uses TRBV29-1 and TRBJ2-3; D uncertain. CDR3 size: 13 residues. The V and J ends lost 6 bases and 2 bases respectively, with 12 bases between them. In germline, CDR1 is SQVTM, CDR2 ANQGSEA. The CDR3 DNA reads as TGCAGCGTGGCACCAGTGCCCACAGATACGCAGTATTTT. Protein product: CSVAPVPTDTQYF.

A few counts support this clonotype. The chain recombines TRBV27 with TRBJ2-3, with 8 bases identical to TRBD2. Germline values: CDR1 MNHEY, CDR2 SMNVEV (reference sequence). V shed 3 bases, J shed 3 bases, and the junction held 2 bases outside the gene matches. This CDR3 is 14 amino acids long. CDR3 nucleotide sequence: TGTGCCAGCAGTTTTAGCGGGGCAACAGATACGCAGTATTTT. The encoded protein is CASSFSGATDTQYF.